Below are 11 T cell receptor beta chains sequenced from a single sample in a study of shared clonotypes between healthy human individuals. The data were produced by immunoSEQ multiplex PCR, yet TCRdb's version contains in-frame clones alone and is incomplete. This sample has 2 million to 3 million clones, with more than 85% found just once. Sequenced input: naive CD4+ T cells from PBMCs. Subset here: CD45RA+ positively selected. The receptors shown here come from a man younger than 30 in good health. Some clones in this sample may be carry-over from other donors' samples.

The V and J genes are TRBV7-9 and TRBJ2-1, with 9 bases lining up with TRBD2. The junction had 10 bases not matched to a gene; V was cut back by 5 bases and J by 5 bases. The germline gives CDR1 SEHNR, CDR2 FQNEAQ (reference sequence). The CDR3 runs to 16 residues. The CDR3 DNA sequence: TGTGCCAGCAGCGTCCGAGCGGGAGGCCTTGACAATGAGCAGTTCTTC. This encodes CASSVRAGGLDNEQFF.

Here the CDR3 reads CASSDWDSYEQYF. CDR3 sequence (DNA): TGTGCCAGCAGTGATTGGGATTCCTACGAGCAGTACTTC. The gene calls are TRBV6-1 and TRBJ2-7, with D unresolved. Trimming left V 3 bases short and J 1 base short, with 7 bases between. This CDR3 is built from 13 residues. CDR1 is MNHNS, CDR2 SASEGT, per germline.

V is TRBV6-1 and J is TRBJ1-3; 7 bases are shared with TRBD1. The V segment lost 4 bases and the J segment 2 bases; nucleotides outside the gene matches: 8. CDR3 length equals 16 residues. Germline loops: CDR1 MNHNS, CDR2 SASEGT. The CDR3 DNA reads TGTGCCAGCAGTGTACTCAGACAGGGCACTGGAAACACCATATATTTT. Translated: CASSVLRQGTGNTIYF.

The chain has TRBV30 and TRBJ2-1; D is perhaps TRBD2 (5 bases). V lost 0 bases and J lost 7, with 13 bases in between. Germline V gene lookup returns CDR1 GTSNPN and CDR2 SVGIG (reference sequence). The CDR3 has 14 residues. CDR3 sequence reads: CAWSVGSSGNEQFF. In DNA, the CDR3 is TGTGCCTGGAGTGTAGGGAGTTCGGGTAATGAGCAGTTCTTC.

The DNA of the CDR3 is TGTGCCAGCAGCTTAGCGCCAGGGGGAAACAATCAGCCCCAGCATTTT. Protein sequence: CASSLAPGGNNQPQHF. The gene calls are TRBV7-8 and TRBJ1-5; 7 nucleotides line up with TRBD1. This CDR3 has 16 amino acids. The junction had 5 bases not matched to a gene; V was cut back by 0 bases and J by 3 bases. Germline CDR1 reads SGHVS; CDR2 reads FQNEAQ.

The chain uses TRBV6-5 and TRBJ2-7; perhaps D is TRBD1 or TRBD2 (5 bases each). This CDR3 has 13 residues. Trimming cost V 6 bases and J 6 bases, with 15 bases left between them. Germline V gene lookup returns CDR1 MNHEY and CDR2 SVGAGI. CDR3 region: CASRRAGTPEQYF. CDR3 nucleotide sequence: TGTGCCAGCAGACGAGCCGGGACGCCCGAGCAGTACTTC.

V gene TRBV4-1 combines with J gene TRBJ1-5; a possible D gene is TRBD1 (5 bases). The CDR3 loop spans 14 amino acids. Per germline, CDR1 MGHRA and CDR2 YSYEKL. Trimming removed 1 base from V and 6 bases from J, with 10 bases in between. Here the CDR3 DNA reads TGCGCCAGCAGCCAAGCCTCAGGGACTCAGCCCCAGCATTTT. It encodes CASSQASGTQPQHF.

This clone was observed a handful of times. The genes are TRBV11-2 and TRBJ1-2; TRBD1 is a possible D gene (6 bases). The CDR3 has 15 amino acids. Trimming left V 5 bases short and J 3 bases short, with 16 bases between. Looked up from germline, CDR1 is SGHAT and CDR2 is FQNNGV. Written as DNA, the CDR3 is TGTGCCAGCAGCGCCGGCTGGGGGGGCGACTATGGCTACACCTTC. Amino acid sequence: CASSAGWGGDYGYTF.

The V call is TRBV9, the J call TRBJ1-3; 10 bases align to TRBD1. V lost 3 bases, J lost 4 bases, and 4 bases stayed unmatched. The CDR3 runs to 15 residues. The germline gives CDR1 SGDLS, CDR2 YYNGEE. CDR3 sequence reads: CASSGTGGPGNTIYF. The DNA for the CDR3 is TGTGCCAGCAGCGGGACAGGGGGTCCCGGAAACACCATATATTTT. Variable domain in full (rest from reference TRBV9 and TRBJ1-3): DSGVTQTPKHLITATGQRVTLRCSPRSGDLSVYWYQQSLDQGLQFLIQYYNGEERAKGNILERFSAQQFPDLHSELNLSSLELGDSALYFCASSGTGGPGNTIYFGEGSWLTVV.

The chain combines TRBV4-2 with TRBJ1-2; 9 bases line up with TRBD1. The trim removed 0 bases at V and 2 bases at J, leaving 4 bases unmatched. Germline V lookup: CDR1 LGHNA, CDR2 YNFKEQ. The CDR3 spans 16 residues. DNA for the CDR3: TGTGCCAGCAGCCAAGACCCCGGACAGGGGAACTATGGCTACACCTTC. Translated, it gives CASSQDPGQGNYGYTF.

The chain is built from TRBV25-1 and TRBJ1-4; no definite D call. The CDR3 runs to 18 residues. Germline CDR1 is MGHDK and CDR2 is SYGVNS. V was cut by 0 bases and J by 5 bases, with 19 bases left in between. The CDR3 DNA reads as TGTGCCAGCAGTGAATATTCCCTCAGTGGGTTGGAGAATGAAAAACTGTTTTTT. Translation: CASSEYSLSGLENEKLFF.